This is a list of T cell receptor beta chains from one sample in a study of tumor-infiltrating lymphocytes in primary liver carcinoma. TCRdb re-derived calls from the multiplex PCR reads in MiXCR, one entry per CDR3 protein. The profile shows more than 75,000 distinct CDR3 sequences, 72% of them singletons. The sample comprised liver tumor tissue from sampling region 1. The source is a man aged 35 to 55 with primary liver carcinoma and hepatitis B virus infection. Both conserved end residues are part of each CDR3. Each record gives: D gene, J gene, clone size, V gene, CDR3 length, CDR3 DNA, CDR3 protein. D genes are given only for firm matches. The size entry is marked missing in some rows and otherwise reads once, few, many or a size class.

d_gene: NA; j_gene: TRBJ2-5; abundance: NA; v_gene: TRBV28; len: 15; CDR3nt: TGTGCTAGCAGCAAGGCCGGGGCCCTTGGAGAGATCCAGTACTTC; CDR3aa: CASSKAGALGEIQYF
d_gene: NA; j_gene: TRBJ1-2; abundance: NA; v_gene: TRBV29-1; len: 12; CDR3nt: TGCAGTATCCTCTCAGGGGACTATAGCTACACCTTC; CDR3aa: CSILSGDYSYTF
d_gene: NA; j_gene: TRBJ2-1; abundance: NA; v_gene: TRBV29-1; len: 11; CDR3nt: TGCGGTGTTGAAAGGGGGAATGAGCAGTTCTTC; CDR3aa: CGVERGNEQFF
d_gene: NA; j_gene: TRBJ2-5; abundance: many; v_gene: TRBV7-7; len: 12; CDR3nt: TGTGCCAGCAGCTTGGACCAAGAGACCCAGTACTTC; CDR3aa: CASSLDQETQYF
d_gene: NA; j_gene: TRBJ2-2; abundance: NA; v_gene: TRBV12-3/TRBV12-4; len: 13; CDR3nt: TGTGCCAGCAGCTACAGGAATACCGGGAAGCTGTTTTTT; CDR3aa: CASSYRNTGKLFF
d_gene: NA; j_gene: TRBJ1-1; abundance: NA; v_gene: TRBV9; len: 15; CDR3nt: TGTGCCAGCAGCGTAGGGTGGGGGCAGGACACTGAAGCTTTCTTT; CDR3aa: CASSVGWGQDTEAFF
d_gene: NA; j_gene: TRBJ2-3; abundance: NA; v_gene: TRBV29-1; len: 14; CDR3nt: TGCAGCGTCCGATGGCAAGGGACGATAGATACGCTGTATTTT; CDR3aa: CSVRWQGTIDTLYF
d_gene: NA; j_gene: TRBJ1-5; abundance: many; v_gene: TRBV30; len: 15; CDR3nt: TGTGCCTGGAGTGAGGGGTACAGGGTACGGCAGCCCCAGCATTTT; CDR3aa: CAWSEGYRVRQPQHF
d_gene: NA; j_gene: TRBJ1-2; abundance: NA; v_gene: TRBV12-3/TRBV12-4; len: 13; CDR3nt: TGTGCCAGCAGCAGACAGGCTAACCATGGCTACACCTTC; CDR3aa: CASSRQANHGYTF
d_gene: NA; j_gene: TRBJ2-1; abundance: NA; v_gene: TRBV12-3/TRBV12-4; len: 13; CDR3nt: TGTGCCAGCAGCCCTCCCAGGGCCGCCGATCAGTTCTTC; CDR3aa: CASSPPRAADQFF
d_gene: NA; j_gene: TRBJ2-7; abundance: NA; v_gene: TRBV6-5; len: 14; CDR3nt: TGTGCCAGCAGTTGCCCGGGACTTGACTACGAGCAGTACTTC; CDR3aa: CASSCPGLDYEQYF
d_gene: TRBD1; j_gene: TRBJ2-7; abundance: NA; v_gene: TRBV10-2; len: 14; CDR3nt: TGCACCATCTCAGGACAGGGACCCCCCTACGAGCAGTACTTC; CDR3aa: CTISGQGPPYEQYF
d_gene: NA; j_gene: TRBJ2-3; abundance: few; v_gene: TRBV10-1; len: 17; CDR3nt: TGCGCCAGCAGTGATGGGGGATTAGCGGAGGATGACGATACGCAGTATTTT; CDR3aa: CASSDGGLAEDDDTQYF
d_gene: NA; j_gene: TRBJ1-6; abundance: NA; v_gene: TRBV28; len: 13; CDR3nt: TGTGTCAGCAGTCTCAGGGGAGGATCACCCCTCCACTTT; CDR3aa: CVSSLRGGSPLHF
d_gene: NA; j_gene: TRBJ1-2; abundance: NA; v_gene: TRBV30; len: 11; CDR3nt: TGTGCCTGGAGTTTAGGAGGAGCCTACACCTTC; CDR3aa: CAWSLGGAYTF
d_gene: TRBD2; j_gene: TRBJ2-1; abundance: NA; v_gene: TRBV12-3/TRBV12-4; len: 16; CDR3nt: TGTGCCAGCAGTATAGCGGGAGGGCCTAGAAGGTATGAGCAGTTCTTC; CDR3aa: CASSIAGGPRRYEQFF
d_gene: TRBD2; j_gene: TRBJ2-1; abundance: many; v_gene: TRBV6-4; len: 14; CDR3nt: TGTGCCAGCAGTCCTAGCGGGAGCGTTGATGAGCAGTTCTTC; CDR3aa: CASSPSGSVDEQFF
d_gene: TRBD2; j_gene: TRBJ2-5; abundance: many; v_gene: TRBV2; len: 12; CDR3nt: TGTGCCAGCAGTCTAGCGGAAGAGACCCAGTACTTC; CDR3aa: CASSLAEETQYF
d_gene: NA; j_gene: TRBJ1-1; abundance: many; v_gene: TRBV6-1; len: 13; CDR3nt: TGTGCCAGCAGGCCGGACAGTCTGACTGAAGCTTTCTTT; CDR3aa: CASRPDSLTEAFF
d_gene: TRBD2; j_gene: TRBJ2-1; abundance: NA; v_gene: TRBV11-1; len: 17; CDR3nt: TGTGCAAGCAGCTTGGGACCAGCGGGAGAAGTTGACAATGAGCAGTTCTTC; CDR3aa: CASSLGPAGEVDNEQFF
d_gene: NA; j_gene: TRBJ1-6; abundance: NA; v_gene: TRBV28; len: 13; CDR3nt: TGTGCCAGCAGTTTCAGGGGAGGATCACTCCTCAACTTT; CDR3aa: CASSFRGGSLLNF
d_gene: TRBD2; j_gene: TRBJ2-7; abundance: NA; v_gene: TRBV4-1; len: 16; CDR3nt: TGCGCCAGCAGCCATTGTGAGGCTAGCGGGAGCGGAGAGCAGTACTTC; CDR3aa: CASSHCEASGSGEQYF
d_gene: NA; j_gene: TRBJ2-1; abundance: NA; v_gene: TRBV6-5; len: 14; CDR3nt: TGTGTCAGCAGCTCACCAGCTTCCTACAATGATCAGTTCTTC; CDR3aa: CVSSSPASYNDQFF
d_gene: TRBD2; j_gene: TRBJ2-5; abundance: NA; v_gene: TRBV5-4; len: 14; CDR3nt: TGTGCCAGCAGCCCGGGGGGAACGGCGGAGACCCGGTACTTC; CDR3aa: CASSPGGTAETRYF
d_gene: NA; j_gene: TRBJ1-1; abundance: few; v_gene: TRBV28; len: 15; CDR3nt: TGTGCCAGCAGTTTGAACACCGGGTACTTCACTGAAGCTTTCTTT; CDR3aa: CASSLNTGYFTEAFF
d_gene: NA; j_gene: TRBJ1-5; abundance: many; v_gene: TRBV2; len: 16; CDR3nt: TGTGCCAGCAGTGGGGGGGGTATGGGGGCTGGTCAGCCCCAGCATTTT; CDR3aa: CASSGGGMGAGQPQHF
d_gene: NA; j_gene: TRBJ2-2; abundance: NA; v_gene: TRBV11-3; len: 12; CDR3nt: TGTACCAGCAACCCTTACGGTGGGGAGCTGTTTTTT; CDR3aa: CTSNPYGGELFF
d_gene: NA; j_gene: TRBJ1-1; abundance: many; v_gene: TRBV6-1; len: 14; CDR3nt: TGTGCCAGCAGGGAATACCGAGTGAGCACTGAAGCTTTCTTT; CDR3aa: CASREYRVSTEAFF
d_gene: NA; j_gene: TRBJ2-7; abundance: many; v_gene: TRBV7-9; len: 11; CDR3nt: TGTGCCAGCAGCGATGCTTGGGAGCAGTACTTC; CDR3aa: CASSDAWEQYF
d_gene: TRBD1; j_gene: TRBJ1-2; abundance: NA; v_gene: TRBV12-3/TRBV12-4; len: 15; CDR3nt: TGTGCCGACAGTCTCCGGGACAGGCCTAACTATGGCTACATCTTC; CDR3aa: CADSLRDRPNYGYIF
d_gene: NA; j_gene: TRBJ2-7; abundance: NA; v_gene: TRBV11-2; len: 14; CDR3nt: TGTGCCAGCAGTTTAACTGAGACTGCCAACGAGCAGTATTTC; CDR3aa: CASSLTETANEQYF
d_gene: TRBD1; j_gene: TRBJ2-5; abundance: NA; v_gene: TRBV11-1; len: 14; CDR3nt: TGTGCCAGCAGCGCAGGGGGACCTCGAGGGACCCAGTGCTTC; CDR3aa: CASSAGGPRGTQCF
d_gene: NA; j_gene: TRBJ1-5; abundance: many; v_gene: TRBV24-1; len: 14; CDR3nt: TGTGCCACCAGTGGCTCAGGGTCGGTTCAGCCCCAGCATTTT; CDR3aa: CATSGSGSVQPQHF
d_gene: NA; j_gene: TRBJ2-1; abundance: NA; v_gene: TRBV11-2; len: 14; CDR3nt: TGTGCCAGCGGCTCGGGGCTAGCGATCAATGAGCAGTTCTTC; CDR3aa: CASGSGLAINEQFF
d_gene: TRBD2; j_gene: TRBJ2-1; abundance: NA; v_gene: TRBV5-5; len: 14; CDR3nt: TGTGCCAGCAACTTGACTAGCGGGGATAATGAGCAGTTATTC; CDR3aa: CASNLTSGDNEQLF
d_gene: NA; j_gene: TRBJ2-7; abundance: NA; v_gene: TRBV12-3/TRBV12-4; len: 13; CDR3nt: TGTGCCAGCACCCGACGGGAAAACTATGAGGAGTACTTC; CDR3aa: CASTRRENYEEYF
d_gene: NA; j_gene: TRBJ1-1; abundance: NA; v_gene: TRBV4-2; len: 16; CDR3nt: TGTGCCAGCAGCCATGGGCTTCAGGAGGGGAACACTGAAGCTTTCTTT; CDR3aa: CASSHGLQEGNTEAFF
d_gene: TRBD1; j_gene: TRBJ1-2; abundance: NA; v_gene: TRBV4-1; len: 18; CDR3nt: TGTGCCAGCGGCCTCGAGCCCCAACCGGGACAGGGGCCTTTAGGCTACACCTTC; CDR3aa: CASGLEPQPGQGPLGYTF